The 9 T cell receptor beta chains in this list originate from one sample, sequenced in a study of cytomegalovirus exposure and HLA in healthy donors. Assay: immunoSEQ multiplex PCR; the TCRdb copy retains only in-frame clones and omits some. The table records over 250,000 clones, 80% to 90% of them present only once. The sequenced sample consisted of PBMCs. All receptors derive from a woman aged 18-29 years in good health and CMV-seronegative.

Comment on this clone: This sample also contains other DNA sequences that code for the same CDR3. The chain uses TRBV30 and TRBJ2-7, with D possibly being TRBD1 (5 bases). Looked up from germline, CDR1 is GTSNPN and CDR2 is SVGIG (reference sequence). The CDR3 is 14 amino acids. V lost 0 bases to trimming and J lost 4 bases, with 13 bases between them. The CDR3 here is CAWSVGAGTYEQYF. Here the CDR3 DNA reads TGTGCCTGGAGTGTAGGGGCAGGAACTTACGAGCAGTACTTC.

The chain uses TRBV7-3 and TRBJ1-2; D may be TRBD1 (5 bases). This CDR3 is 14 amino acids long. V was cut by 4 bases and J by 6 bases, with 15 bases left in between. Germline V gene sequence: CDR1 SGHTA, CDR2 FQGTGA. The DNA of the CDR3 is TGTGCCAGCAGCTCTTTGGGGCAGGGCGATGGCTACACCTTC. As protein: CASSSLGQGDGYTF.

The chain couples TRBV18 to TRBJ2-6, with 7 nucleotides matching TRBD1. The germline V gene encodes CDR1 KGHSH and CDR2 LQKENI. The CDR3 is made up of 15 amino acids. J gave up 2 bases and V 3 bases, and 1 base lay outside the gene matches. Here the CDR3 reads CASSPGQPGANVLTF. For the CDR3, the DNA is TGTGCCAGCTCACCGGGACAGCCTGGGGCCAACGTCCTGACTTTC.

The V call is TRBV5-6, the J call TRBJ2-5, with a possible D match to TRBD2 (6 bases). Germline CDR1 reads SGHDT; CDR2 reads YYEEEE. The length of the CDR3 is 14 residues. The V end was cut by 4 bases, the J end by 5 bases, with 15 bases between. Here the CDR3 DNA reads TGTGCCAGCAGCGTTAGCGGTCGGTGGGAGACCCAGTACTTC. Its protein product is CASSVSGRWETQYF.

This clone was found once. V usage is TRBV23-1 and J usage is TRBJ1-1; no firm D call. TRBV23-1 has ORF status, its function being uncertain. The CDR3 is 11 residues long. Trimming pared 8 bases from V and 3 bases from J, leaving 7 bases between. The CDR3 loop is CASGTDTEAFF. Here the CDR3 DNA reads TGCGCCAGCGGTACGGACACTGAAGCTTTCTTT.

V gene TRBV2 combines with J gene TRBJ2-2; tentative D call: TRBD2 (6 bases). Trimming left V 6 bases short and J 7 bases short, with 6 bases between. Germline CDR1 SNHLY, CDR2 FYNNEI. This CDR3 region has 11 residues. The CDR3 bases are TGTGCCAGCAGGGGGGGCGGGGAGCTGTTTTTT. Protein: CASRGGGELFF.

This chain joins TRBV7-9 and TRBJ1-4; D may be TRBD1 (6 bases). V dropped 4 bases and J dropped 8 bases, with 14 bases sitting between them. The germline gives CDR1 SEHNR, CDR2 FQNEAQ (reference sequence). This CDR3 region has 14 residues. CDR3 DNA sequence: TGTGCCAGCAGCTCACAGGGTTTGAAGGAAAAACTGTTTTTT. This codes for CASSSQGLKEKLFF.

The V and J genes are TRBV27 and TRBJ2-1; 7 bases map to TRBD2. The CDR3 covers 14 residues. V was pared by 4 bases and J by 5 bases, with 5 bases of the junction left unmatched. CDR1 is MNHEY, CDR2 SMNVEV, per germline (reference sequence). CDR3 amino acids: CASSWGDYNNEQFF. In nucleotides, the CDR3 is TGTGCCAGCAGTTGGGGGGACTATAACAATGAGCAGTTCTTC.

This chain joins TRBV5-1 and TRBJ2-7, with TRBD1 matching over 7 bases. CDR1 and CDR2 (germline): SGHRS, YFSETQ. The CDR3 has 17 amino acids. Trimming took 4 bases from V and 0 from J; bases not matched to a gene: 13. The CDR3 sequence is CASSVLPGTESSYEQYF. DNA for the CDR3: TGCGCCAGCAGCGTACTACCCGGGACAGAAAGCTCCTACGAGCAGTACTTC.